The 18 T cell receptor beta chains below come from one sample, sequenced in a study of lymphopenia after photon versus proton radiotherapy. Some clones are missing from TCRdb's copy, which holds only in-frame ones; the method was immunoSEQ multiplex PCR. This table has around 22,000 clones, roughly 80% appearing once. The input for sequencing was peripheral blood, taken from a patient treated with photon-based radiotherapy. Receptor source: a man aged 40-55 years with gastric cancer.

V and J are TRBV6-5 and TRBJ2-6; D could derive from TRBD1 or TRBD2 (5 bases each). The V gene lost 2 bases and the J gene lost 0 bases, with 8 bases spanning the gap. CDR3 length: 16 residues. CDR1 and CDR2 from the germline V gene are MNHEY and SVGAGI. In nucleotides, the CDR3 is TGTGCCAGCAGTTACGGGACCGCCTCTGGGGCCAACGTCCTGACTTTC. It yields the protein CASSYGTASGANVLTF.

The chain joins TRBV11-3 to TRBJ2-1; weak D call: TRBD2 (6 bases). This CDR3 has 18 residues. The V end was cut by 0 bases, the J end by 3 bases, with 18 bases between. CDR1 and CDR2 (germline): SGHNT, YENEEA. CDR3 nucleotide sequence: TGTGCCAGCAGCTTAGACGGTGGAGGGAACAATGTCTACAATGAGCAGTTCTTC. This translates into CASSLDGGGNNVYNEQFF. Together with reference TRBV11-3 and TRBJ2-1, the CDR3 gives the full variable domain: EAGVVQSPRYKIIEKKQPVAFWCNPISGHNTLYWYLQNLGQGPELLIRYENEEAVDDSQLPKDRFSAERLKGVDSTLKIQPAELGDSAVYLCASSLDGGGNNVYNEQFFGPGTRLTVL.

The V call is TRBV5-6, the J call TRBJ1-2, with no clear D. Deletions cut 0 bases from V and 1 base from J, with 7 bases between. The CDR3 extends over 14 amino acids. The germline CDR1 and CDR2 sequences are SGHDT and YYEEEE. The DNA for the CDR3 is TGTGCCAGCAGCTTGGGGGCCCTTAACTATGGCTACACCTTC. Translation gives CASSLGALNYGYTF.

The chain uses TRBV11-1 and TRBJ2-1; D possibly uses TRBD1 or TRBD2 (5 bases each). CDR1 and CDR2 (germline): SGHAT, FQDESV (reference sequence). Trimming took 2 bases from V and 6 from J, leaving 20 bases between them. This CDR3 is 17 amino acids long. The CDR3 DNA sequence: TGTGCCAGCAGCTTATCCGGGACCTATAGACCTTTCAATGAGCAGTTCTTC. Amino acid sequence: CASSLSGTYRPFNEQFF.

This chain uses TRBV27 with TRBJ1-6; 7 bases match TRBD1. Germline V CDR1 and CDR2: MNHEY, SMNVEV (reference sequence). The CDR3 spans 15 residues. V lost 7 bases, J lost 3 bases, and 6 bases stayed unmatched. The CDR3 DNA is TGTGCCAGCACTATGGGGACAGTCTATAATTCACCCCTCCACTTT. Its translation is CASTMGTVYNSPLHF.

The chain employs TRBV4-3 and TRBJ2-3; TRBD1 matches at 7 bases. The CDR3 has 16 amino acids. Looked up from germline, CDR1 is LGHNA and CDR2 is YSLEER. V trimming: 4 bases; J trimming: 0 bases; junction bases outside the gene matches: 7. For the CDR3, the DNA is TGCGCCAGCAGCCGGGGGACAGAAGATAGCACAGATACGCAGTATTTT. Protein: CASSRGTEDSTDTQYF.

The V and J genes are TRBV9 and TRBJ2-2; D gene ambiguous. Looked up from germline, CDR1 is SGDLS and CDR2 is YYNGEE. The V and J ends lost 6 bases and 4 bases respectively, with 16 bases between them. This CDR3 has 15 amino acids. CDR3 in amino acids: CASTRTGSGTGELFF. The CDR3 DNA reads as TGTGCCAGCACCCGTACGGGTTCGGGCACCGGGGAGCTGTTTTTT.

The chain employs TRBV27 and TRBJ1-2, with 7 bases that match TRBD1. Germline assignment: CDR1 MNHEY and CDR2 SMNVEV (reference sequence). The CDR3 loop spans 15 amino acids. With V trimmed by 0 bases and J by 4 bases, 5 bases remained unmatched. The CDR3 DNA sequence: TGTGCCAGCAGTTTATCGTGGACAGGAACCTATGGCTACACCTTC. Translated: CASSLSWTGTYGYTF.

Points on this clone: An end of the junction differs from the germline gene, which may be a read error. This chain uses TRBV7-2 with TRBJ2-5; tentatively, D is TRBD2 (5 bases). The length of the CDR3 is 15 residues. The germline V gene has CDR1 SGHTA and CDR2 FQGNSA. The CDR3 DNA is TGTGCCAGCAGCTTAGCGTACGGGGTTCAAGAGGCCCAGTACTTC. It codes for CASSLAYGVQEAQYF.

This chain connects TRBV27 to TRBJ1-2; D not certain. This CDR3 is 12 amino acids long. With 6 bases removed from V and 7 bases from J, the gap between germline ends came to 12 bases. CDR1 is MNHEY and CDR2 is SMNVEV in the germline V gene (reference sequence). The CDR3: CASRTILSGYTF. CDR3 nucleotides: TGTGCCAGCAGAACCATATTGTCTGGCTACACCTTC.

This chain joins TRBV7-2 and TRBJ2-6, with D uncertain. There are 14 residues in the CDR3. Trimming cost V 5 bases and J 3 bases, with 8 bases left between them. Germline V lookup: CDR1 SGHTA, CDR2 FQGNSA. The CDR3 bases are TGTGCCAGCAGCCCAACCCGTGGGGCCAACGTCCTGACTTTC. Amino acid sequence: CASSPTRGANVLTF. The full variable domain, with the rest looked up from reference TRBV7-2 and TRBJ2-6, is GAGVSQSPSNKVTEKGKDVELRCDPISGHTALYWYRQSLGQGLEFLIYFQGNSAPDKSGLPSDRFSAERTGGSVSTLTIQRTQQEDSAVYLCASSPTRGANVLTFGAGSRLTVL.

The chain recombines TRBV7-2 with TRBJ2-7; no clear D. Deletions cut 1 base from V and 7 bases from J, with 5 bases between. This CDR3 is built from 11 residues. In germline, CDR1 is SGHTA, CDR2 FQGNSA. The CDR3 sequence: CASSLGLEQYF. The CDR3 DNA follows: TGTGCCAGCAGCTTAGGGCTTGAGCAGTACTTC.

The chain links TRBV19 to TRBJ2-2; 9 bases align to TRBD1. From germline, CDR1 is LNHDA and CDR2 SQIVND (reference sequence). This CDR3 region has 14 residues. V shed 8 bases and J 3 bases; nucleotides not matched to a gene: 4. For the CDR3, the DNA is TGTGCCAGTCGGGACAGGGTAGACACCGGGGAGCTGTTTTTT. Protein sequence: CASRDRVDTGELFF.

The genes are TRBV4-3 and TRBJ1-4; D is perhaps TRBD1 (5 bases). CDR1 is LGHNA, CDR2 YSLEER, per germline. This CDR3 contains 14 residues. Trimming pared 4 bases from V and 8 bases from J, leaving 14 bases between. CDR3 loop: CASSPQGGVEKLFF. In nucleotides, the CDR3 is TGCGCCAGCAGCCCCCAGGGCGGGGTCGAAAAACTGTTTTTT.

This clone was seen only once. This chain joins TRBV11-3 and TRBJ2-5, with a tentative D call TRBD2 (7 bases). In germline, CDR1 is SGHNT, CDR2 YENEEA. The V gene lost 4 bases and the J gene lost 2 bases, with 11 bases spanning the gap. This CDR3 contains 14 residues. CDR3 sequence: CASSSGGRQETQYF. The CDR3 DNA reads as TGTGCCAGCAGCTCGGGGGGCCGACAAGAGACCCAGTACTTC.

CDR3 protein: CASSDPGHLYEQYF. CDR3 bases: TGTGCCAGCAGCGACCCGGGACACCTATACGAGCAGTACTTC. The gene calls are TRBV6-1 and TRBJ2-7; TRBD1 might be the D (6 bases). V shed 6 bases and J shed 4 bases, with 16 bases lying between them. CDR3 length: 14 residues. Germline V gene data show CDR1 as MNHNS and CDR2 as SASEGT.

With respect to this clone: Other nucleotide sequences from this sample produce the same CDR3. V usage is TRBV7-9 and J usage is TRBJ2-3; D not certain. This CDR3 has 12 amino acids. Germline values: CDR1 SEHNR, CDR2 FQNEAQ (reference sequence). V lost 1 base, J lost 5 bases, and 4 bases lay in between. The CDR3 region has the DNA TGTGCCAGCAGCTTAGTTGGAGATACGCAGTATTTT. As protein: CASSLVGDTQYF.

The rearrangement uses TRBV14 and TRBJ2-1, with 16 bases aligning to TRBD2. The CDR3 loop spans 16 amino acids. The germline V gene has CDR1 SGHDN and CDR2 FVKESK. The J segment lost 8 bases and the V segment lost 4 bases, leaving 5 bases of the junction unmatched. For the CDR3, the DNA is TGTGCCAGCAGCCCCGGGACTAGCGGGGGGGCGGATGAGCAGTTCTTC. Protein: CASSPGTSGGADEQFF.